Listed below are T cell receptor beta chains from one sample, sequenced in a study of control samples from healthy donors and cancer patients. Assay: immunoSEQ multiplex PCR; the TCRdb copy retains only in-frame clones and omits some. This table has tens of thousands of clones, approximately 90% appearing once. Material: PBMCs. All receptors derive from a woman aged 40 to 50 with head and neck cancer. Both conserved end residues are part of each CDR3. The order of the fields is D gene, clone size, V gene, J gene, CDR3 DNA, CDR3 protein. The D gene is left open where the match is weak. Expanded clones are given a class, and other clones once, few, many or no size at all.

D: -
size: -
V: TRBV5-1
J: TRBJ1-1
DNA: TGCGCCAGCAGCTTGCAGCCGGGGGCAGGCACTGAAGCTTTCTTT
CDR3: CASSLQPGAGTEAFF

D: -
size: -
V: TRBV30
J: TRBJ1-2
DNA: TGTGCCTCCACGGCAGTCAACTATGGCTACACCTTC
CDR3: CASTAVNYGYTF

D: TRBD1
size: -
V: TRBV11-2
J: TRBJ1-2
DNA: TGTGCCAGCAGCTTAGATGGAGACCGGGACAGACCTAACTATGGCTACACCTTC
CDR3: CASSLDGDRDRPNYGYTF

D: -
size: -
V: TRBV15
J: TRBJ2-1
DNA: TGTGCCACCAGCAGAGATCAGGTGAGCTCCTACAATGAGCAGTTCTTC
CDR3: CATSRDQVSSYNEQFF

D: TRBD1
size: -
V: TRBV7-9
J: TRBJ2-1
DNA: TGTGCCAGCAGCTTCGGGCAGGACAGGATAGGGAATGAGCAGTTCTTC
CDR3: CASSFGQDRIGNEQFF

D: TRBD1
size: -
V: TRBV7-6
J: TRBJ1-6
DNA: TGTGCCAGCAGCGAGACTGACAGGGCCGATTCACCCCTCCACTTT
CDR3: CASSETDRADSPLHF

D: -
size: -
V: TRBV4-1
J: TRBJ2-1
DNA: TGCGCCAGCAGCCAGCATTACAATGAGCAGTTCTTC
CDR3: CASSQHYNEQFF

D: -
size: -
V: TRBV29-1
J: TRBJ1-4
DNA: TGCAGCGTTAACCGGGGGCCTGGTAATGAAAAACTGTTTTTT
CDR3: CSVNRGPGNEKLFF

D: TRBD2
size: -
V: TRBV5-8
J: TRBJ2-1
DNA: TGTGCCAGCAGCTTGGAGTTCGGGAGGGCCCTCTACAATGAGCAGTTCTTC
CDR3: CASSLEFGRALYNEQFF

D: TRBD1
size: -
V: TRBV6-6
J: TRBJ2-1
DNA: TGTGCCAGCAGCTCCCCTGGACAGGGACCCTACAATGAGCAGTTCTTC
CDR3: CASSSPGQGPYNEQFF

D: TRBD1
size: -
V: TRBV11-1
J: TRBJ2-2
DNA: TGTGCCAGCAGCCGGGGACAGGGTTACACCGGGGAGCTGTTTTTT
CDR3: CASSRGQGYTGELFF

D: -
size: -
V: TRBV19
J: TRBJ1-3
DNA: TGTGCCAGTAGTATAGGAGGCAGCTCTGGAAACACCATATATTTT
CDR3: CASSIGGSSGNTIYF

D: TRBD1
size: -
V: TRBV19
J: TRBJ2-2
DNA: TGTGCCAGTACTGGGACAGGGGAAGGCACCGGGGAGCTGTTTTTT
CDR3: CASTGTGEGTGELFF

D: TRBD2
size: -
V: TRBV29-1
J: TRBJ2-4
DNA: TGCAGCGTTGAAGACAACTCGGGGGGGACAAACATTCAGTACTTC
CDR3: CSVEDNSGGTNIQYF

D: -
size: once
V: TRBV19
J: TRBJ2-7
DNA: TGTGCCAGTAGTTACGGGCCCTACGAGCAGTACTTC
CDR3: CASSYGPYEQYF

D: -
size: once
V: TRBV4-1
J: TRBJ1-5
DNA: TGCGCCAGCAGACAGGTATTTAGCAATCAGCCCCAGCATTTT
CDR3: CASRQVFSNQPQHF

D: TRBD2
size: few
V: TRBV3-1/TRBV3-2
J: TRBJ2-1
DNA: TGTGCCAGCAGCCAAGGGGTGGGACTACTCCACAATGAGCAGTTCTTC
CDR3: CASSQGVGLLHNEQFF

D: -
size: -
V: TRBV12-3/TRBV12-4
J: TRBJ2-7
DNA: TGTGCCAGCAGCCTCTTCAGTGGCGAGCAGTACTTC
CDR3: CASSLFSGEQYF

D: TRBD1
size: -
V: TRBV19
J: TRBJ1-5
DNA: TGTGCCAGTAGACCCACCGGACAGGGGGTTCTATTGAATCAGCCCCAGCATTTT
CDR3: CASRPTGQGVLLNQPQHF

D: TRBD2
size: -
V: TRBV4-1
J: TRBJ2-3
DNA: TGCGCCAGCAGCCAAGGGACCCTGCGGGGGGGAAGCACAGATACGCAGTATTTT
CDR3: CASSQGTLRGGSTDTQYF

D: -
size: -
V: TRBV7-9
J: TRBJ1-1
DNA: TGTGCCAGCAGCAAGGGGTCCGGGTTGGGCGGTGAAGCTTTCTTT
CDR3: CASSKGSGLGGEAFF

D: -
size: once
V: TRBV10-2
J: TRBJ2-4
DNA: TGCGCCAGCAGTGAGTCGCATAGGGTTGGGAACATTCAGTACTTC
CDR3: CASSESHRVGNIQYF

D: TRBD1
size: -
V: TRBV7-3
J: TRBJ1-1
DNA: TGTGCCAGCAGCTCGGGGACAGTCACTGAAGCTTTCTTT
CDR3: CASSSGTVTEAFF

D: -
size: -
V: TRBV28
J: TRBJ1-5
DNA: TGTGCCAGCAGGCGAGGTTGGCAGTCCTCAGGACAGCCCCAGCATTTT
CDR3: CASRRGWQSSGQPQHF

D: -
size: few
V: TRBV6-4
J: TRBJ2-2
DNA: TGTGCCAGCAGTGACTCGGACAACACCGGGGAGCTGTTTTTT
CDR3: CASSDSDNTGELFF

D: -
size: -
V: TRBV5-6
J: TRBJ1-2
DNA: TGTGCCAGCAGCCGGATAGGCGGAAATAACTATGGCTACACCTTC
CDR3: CASSRIGGNNYGYTF

D: TRBD2
size: -
V: TRBV6-5
J: TRBJ2-5
DNA: TGTGCCAGCAAACCTAGCGGGGGGTACCAAGAGACCCAGTACTTC
CDR3: CASKPSGGYQETQYF

D: -
size: -
V: TRBV11-2
J: TRBJ2-3
DNA: TGTGCCAGCAGCTTAGCGCGGGGACGAACAGATACGCAGTATTTT
CDR3: CASSLARGRTDTQYF

D: -
size: once
V: TRBV18
J: TRBJ1-4
DNA: TGTGCCAGCTCTCAGGGGAGGAAGAATGAAAAACTGTTTTTT
CDR3: CASSQGRKNEKLFF

D: -
size: once
V: TRBV3-1/TRBV3-2
J: TRBJ1-2
DNA: TGTGCCAGCAGTCAGGACACCGCTAACTATGGCTACACCTTC
CDR3: CASSQDTANYGYTF

D: -
size: -
V: TRBV5-6
J: TRBJ2-7
DNA: TGTGCCAGCAGCTTGGACCGGGGACAACTCTCCTACGAGCAGTACTTC
CDR3: CASSLDRGQLSYEQYF

D: -
size: -
V: TRBV7-8
J: TRBJ1-5
DNA: TGTGCCAGCAGCAAGTGGACGGTGTTCAATCAGCCCCAGCATTTT
CDR3: CASSKWTVFNQPQHF

D: -
size: -
V: TRBV7-8
J: TRBJ1-5
DNA: TGTGCCAGCAGCCGGACAGATCATCAGCCCCAGCATTTT
CDR3: CASSRTDHQPQHF

D: -
size: -
V: TRBV7-9
J: TRBJ1-3
DNA: TGTGCCAGCAGCTTAGAGGAGGGCTTCGCCGGAAACACCATATATTTT
CDR3: CASSLEEGFAGNTIYF

D: -
size: -
V: TRBV19
J: TRBJ2-3
DNA: TGTGCCAGTAGTTCCGGGGGACGGGATACGCAGTATTTT
CDR3: CASSSGGRDTQYF

D: -
size: -
V: TRBV28
J: TRBJ2-3
DNA: TGTGCCAGCAGTTTTATGGGGGGCGGGAAGACAGATACGCAGTATTTT
CDR3: CASSFMGGGKTDTQYF

D: -
size: -
V: TRBV6-5
J: TRBJ2-7
DNA: TGTGCCAGCAGTAGTGAGGGGGGTCCGTACGAGCAGTACTTC
CDR3: CASSSEGGPYEQYF

D: -
size: -
V: TRBV9
J: TRBJ2-2
DNA: TGTGCCAGCACCTGGCTTGAGTCTCACGGGGAGCTGTTTTTT
CDR3: CASTWLESHGELFF

D: TRBD1
size: -
V: TRBV18
J: TRBJ1-5
DNA: TGTGCCAGTCCAAGAACAGGGGAAGATCAGCCCCAGCATTTT
CDR3: CASPRTGEDQPQHF

D: TRBD1
size: few
V: TRBV29-1
J: TRBJ1-6
DNA: TGCAGCGTCACTCAGGGGGATAAGGATTCACCCCTCCACTTT
CDR3: CSVTQGDKDSPLHF

D: TRBD2
size: -
V: TRBV2
J: TRBJ2-3
DNA: TGTGCCAGCCGACTAGCCCGAAGCACAGATACGCAGTATTTT
CDR3: CASRLARSTDTQYF

D: -
size: -
V: TRBV6-1
J: TRBJ2-7
DNA: TGTGCCAGCAGTGACCACGGGGGCAATGCTGTCTACGAGCAGTACTTC
CDR3: CASSDHGGNAVYEQYF

D: -
size: -
V: TRBV27
J: TRBJ1-1
DNA: TGTGCCAGCAGTTTTAAAGGGGACACTGAAGCTTTCTTT
CDR3: CASSFKGDTEAFF

D: -
size: -
V: TRBV19
J: TRBJ1-3
DNA: TGTGCCAGTAGTATTATGGAGAGGGGAAACACCATATATTTT
CDR3: CASSIMERGNTIYF

D: -
size: -
V: TRBV7-9
J: TRBJ1-6
DNA: TGTGCCAGCAGCTTAGGGGAAAATTCACCCCTCCACTTT
CDR3: CASSLGENSPLHF

D: -
size: once
V: TRBV6-4
J: TRBJ1-2
DNA: TGTGCCAGCAGTGACTCGCTGGGGAGTAGGAGCTACACCTTC
CDR3: CASSDSLGSRSYTF

D: -
size: -
V: TRBV19
J: TRBJ2-4
DNA: TGTGCCAGTATGGGCAGATGGGGAAAACTAGCCAAAAACATTCAGTACTTC
CDR3: CASMGRWGKLAKNIQYF

D: -
size: -
V: TRBV3-1/TRBV3-2
J: TRBJ2-1
DNA: TGTGCCAGCAGCCAAGATAATCCTACCCCCTACAATGAGCAGTTCTTC
CDR3: CASSQDNPTPYNEQFF

D: -
size: -
V: TRBV5-1
J: TRBJ2-3
DNA: TGCGCCAGCAGCTCTTCCTTTACACGAGATACGCAGTATTTT
CDR3: CASSSSFTRDTQYF

D: -
size: -
V: TRBV7-9
J: TRBJ2-7
DNA: TGTGCCAGCAGCTCGACAGCGAGCTCCTACGAGCAGTACTTC
CDR3: CASSSTASSYEQYF

D: -
size: -
V: TRBV6-5
J: TRBJ2-2
DNA: TGTGCCAGCACGGGACACCCGAACACCGGGGAGCTGTTTTTT
CDR3: CASTGHPNTGELFF

D: -
size: -
V: TRBV9
J: TRBJ2-5
DNA: TGTGCCAGCAGCGTAGGTTTGAGCCAAGAGACCCAGTACTTC
CDR3: CASSVGLSQETQYF

D: -
size: -
V: TRBV7-2
J: TRBJ2-7
DNA: TGTGCCAGCAGCTTATCACGGCTCTCCTACGAGCAGTACTTC
CDR3: CASSLSRLSYEQYF

D: TRBD1
size: -
V: TRBV28
J: TRBJ2-7
DNA: TGTGCCAGCAGAGACAGGGGGGCCTACGAGCAGTACTTC
CDR3: CASRDRGAYEQYF